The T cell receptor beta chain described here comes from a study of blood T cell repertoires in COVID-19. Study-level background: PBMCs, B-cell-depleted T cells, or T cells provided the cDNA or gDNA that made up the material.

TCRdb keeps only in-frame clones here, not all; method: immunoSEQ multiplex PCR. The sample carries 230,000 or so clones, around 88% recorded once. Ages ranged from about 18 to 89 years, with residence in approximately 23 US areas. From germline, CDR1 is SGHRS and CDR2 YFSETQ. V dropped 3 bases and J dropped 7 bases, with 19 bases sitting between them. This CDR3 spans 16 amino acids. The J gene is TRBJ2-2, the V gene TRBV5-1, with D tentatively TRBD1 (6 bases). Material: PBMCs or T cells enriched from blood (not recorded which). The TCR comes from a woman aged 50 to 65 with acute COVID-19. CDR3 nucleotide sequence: TGCGCCAGCAGCTCAATACAGGGTTCCTGGAACGGGGAGCTGTTTTTT. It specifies CASSSIQGSWNGELFF. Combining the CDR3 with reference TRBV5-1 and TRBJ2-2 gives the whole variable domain KAGVTQTPRYLIKTRGQQVTLSCSPISGHRSVSWYQQTPGQGLQFLFEYFSETQRNKGNFPGRFSGRQFSNSRSEMNVSTLELGDSALYLCASSSIQGSWNGELFFGEGSRLTVL.